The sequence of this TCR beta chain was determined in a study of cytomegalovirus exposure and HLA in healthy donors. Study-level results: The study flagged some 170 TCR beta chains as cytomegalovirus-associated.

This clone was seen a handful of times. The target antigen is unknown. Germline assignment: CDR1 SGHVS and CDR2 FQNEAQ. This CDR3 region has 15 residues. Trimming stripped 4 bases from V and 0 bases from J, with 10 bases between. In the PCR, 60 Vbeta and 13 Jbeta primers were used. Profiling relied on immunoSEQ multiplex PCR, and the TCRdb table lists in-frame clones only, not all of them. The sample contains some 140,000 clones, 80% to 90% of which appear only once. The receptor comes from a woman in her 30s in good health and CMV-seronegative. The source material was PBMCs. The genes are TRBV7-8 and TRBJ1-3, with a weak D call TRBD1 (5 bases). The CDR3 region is CASSSRTFSGNTIYF. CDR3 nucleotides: TGTGCCAGCAGCTCAAGGACATTCTCTGGAAACACCATATATTTT.